A selection of T cell receptor beta chains follows, all from one sample in a study of early T cells in non-severe SARS-CoV-2 infection. Via MiXCR, TCRdb re-called the 5' RACE reads, giving one row per CDR3 protein. The sample includes 90,000 to 120,000 distinct CDR3 sequences, roughly 11% seen only once; the top ten take about 8%. Input material: whole blood. Receptors were obtained from an adult who was a healthcare worker with PCR-confirmed SARS-CoV-2 infection or an uninfected control (not recorded which). Each CDR3 is given with its conserved first and last residue.

CDR3aa: CASSPLSSPNSYNEQFF; v_gene: TRBV27; j_gene: TRBJ2-1
CDR3aa: CASSLVTRSPSHTQYF; v_gene: TRBV11-2; j_gene: TRBJ2-3
CDR3aa: CSARDRDPEAFF; v_gene: TRBV20-1; j_gene: TRBJ1-1
CDR3aa: CASSITGNEQYF; v_gene: TRBV9; j_gene: TRBJ2-7
CDR3aa: CASSLRAPNTEAFF; v_gene: TRBV5-1; j_gene: TRBJ1-1
CDR3aa: CASSFNRHEQFF; v_gene: TRBV7-2; j_gene: TRBJ2-1
CDR3aa: CASSWTGGTYEQYF; v_gene: TRBV6-5; j_gene: TRBJ2-7
CDR3aa: CASSVGVSGNEQFF; v_gene: TRBV9; j_gene: TRBJ2-1
CDR3aa: CASSLDPGLAATTDTQYF; v_gene: TRBV5-1; j_gene: TRBJ2-3
CDR3aa: CASKKGAIYQPQHF; v_gene: TRBV19; j_gene: TRBJ1-5
CDR3aa: CASSPMAGTGPYEQYF; v_gene: TRBV18; j_gene: TRBJ2-7
CDR3aa: CASSVNPLAGGSEQFF; v_gene: TRBV9; j_gene: TRBJ2-1
CDR3aa: CASSGGAETQYF; v_gene: TRBV2; j_gene: TRBJ2-5
CDR3aa: CASGRGLSYEQYF; v_gene: TRBV13; j_gene: TRBJ2-7
CDR3aa: CSVTGYRDTEAFF; v_gene: TRBV29-1; j_gene: TRBJ1-1
CDR3aa: CASSLVPDGRVTGELFF; v_gene: TRBV7-2; j_gene: TRBJ2-2
CDR3aa: CASSETLGQVGQFF; v_gene: TRBV6-1; j_gene: TRBJ2-1
CDR3aa: CASSQDRYSPSAGGLGYTF; v_gene: TRBV4-3; j_gene: TRBJ1-2
CDR3aa: CASTGSPMNTEAFF; v_gene: TRBV28; j_gene: TRBJ1-1
CDR3aa: CASRPNVDSINIQYF; v_gene: TRBV25-1; j_gene: TRBJ2-4
CDR3aa: CASSSATRLTATDTQYF; v_gene: TRBV6-2/TRBV6-3; j_gene: TRBJ2-3
CDR3aa: CASSQEGLVSGRAFEQFF; v_gene: TRBV4-1; j_gene: TRBJ2-1
CDR3aa: CSARRGHGYEQYF; v_gene: TRBV20-1; j_gene: TRBJ2-7
CDR3aa: CASSRGQREQYF; v_gene: TRBV5-1; j_gene: TRBJ2-7